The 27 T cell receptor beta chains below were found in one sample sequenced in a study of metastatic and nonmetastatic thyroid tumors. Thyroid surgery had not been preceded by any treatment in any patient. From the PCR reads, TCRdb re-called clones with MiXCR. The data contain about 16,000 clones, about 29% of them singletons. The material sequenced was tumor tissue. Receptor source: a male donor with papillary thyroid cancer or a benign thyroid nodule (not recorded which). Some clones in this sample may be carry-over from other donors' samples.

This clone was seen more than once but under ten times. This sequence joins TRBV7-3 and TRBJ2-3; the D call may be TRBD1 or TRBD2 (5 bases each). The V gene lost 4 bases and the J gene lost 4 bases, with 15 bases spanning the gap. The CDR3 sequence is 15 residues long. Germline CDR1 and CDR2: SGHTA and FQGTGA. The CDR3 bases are TGTGCCAGCAGCTCGGGACCTAATGACCCAGATACGCAGTATTTT. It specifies CASSSGPNDPDTQYF.

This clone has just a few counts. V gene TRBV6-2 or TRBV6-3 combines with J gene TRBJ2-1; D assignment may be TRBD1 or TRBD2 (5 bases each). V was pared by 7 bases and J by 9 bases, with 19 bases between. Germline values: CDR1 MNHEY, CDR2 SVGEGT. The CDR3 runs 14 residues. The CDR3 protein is CASTAPGPWGEQFF. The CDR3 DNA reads TGTGCCAGCACCGCTCCGGGACCATGGGGTGAGCAGTTCTTC.

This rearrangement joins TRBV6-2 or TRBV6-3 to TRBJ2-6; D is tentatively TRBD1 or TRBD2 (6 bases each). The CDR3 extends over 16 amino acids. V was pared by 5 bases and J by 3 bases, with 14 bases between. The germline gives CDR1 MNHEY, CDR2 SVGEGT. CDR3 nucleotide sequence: TGTGCCAGCAGTGAACAACAGGGAGGTGGGGCCAACGTCCTGACTTTC. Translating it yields CASSEQQGGGANVLTF.

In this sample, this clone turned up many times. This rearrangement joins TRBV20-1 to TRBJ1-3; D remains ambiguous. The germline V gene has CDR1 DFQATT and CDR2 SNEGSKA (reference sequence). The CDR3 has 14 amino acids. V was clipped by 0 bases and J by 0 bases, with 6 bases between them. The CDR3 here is CSARDSVSGNTIYF. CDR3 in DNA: TGCAGTGCTAGAGATTCCGTCTCTGGAAACACCATATATTTT.

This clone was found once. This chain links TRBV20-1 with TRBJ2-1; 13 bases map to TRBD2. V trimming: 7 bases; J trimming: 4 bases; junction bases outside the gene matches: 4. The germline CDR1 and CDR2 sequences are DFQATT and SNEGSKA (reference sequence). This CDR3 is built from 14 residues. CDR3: CSGQTSGGYNEQFF. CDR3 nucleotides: TGCAGTGGCCAGACTAGCGGGGGGTACAATGAGCAGTTCTTC.

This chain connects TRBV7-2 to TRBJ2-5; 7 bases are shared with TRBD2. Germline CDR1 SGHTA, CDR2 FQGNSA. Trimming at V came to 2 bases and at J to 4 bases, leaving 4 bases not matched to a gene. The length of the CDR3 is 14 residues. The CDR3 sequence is CASSLYTGGETQYF. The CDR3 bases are TGTGCCAGCAGCTTATATACGGGGGGAGAGACCCAGTACTTC.

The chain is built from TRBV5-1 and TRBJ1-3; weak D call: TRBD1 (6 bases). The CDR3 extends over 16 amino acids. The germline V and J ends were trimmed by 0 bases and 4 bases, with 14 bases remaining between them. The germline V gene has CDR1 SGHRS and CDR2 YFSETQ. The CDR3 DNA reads TGCGCCAGCAGCTTGGGCGGTCCTGGGACAGGAAACACCATATATTTT. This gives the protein CASSLGGPGTGNTIYF.

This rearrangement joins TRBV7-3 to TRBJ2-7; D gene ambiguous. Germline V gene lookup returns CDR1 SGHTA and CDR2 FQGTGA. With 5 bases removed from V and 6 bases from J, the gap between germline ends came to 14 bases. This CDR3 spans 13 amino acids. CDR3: CASSPAYRGEQYF. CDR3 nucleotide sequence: TGTGCCAGCAGCCCCGCCTACAGAGGCGAGCAGTACTTC.

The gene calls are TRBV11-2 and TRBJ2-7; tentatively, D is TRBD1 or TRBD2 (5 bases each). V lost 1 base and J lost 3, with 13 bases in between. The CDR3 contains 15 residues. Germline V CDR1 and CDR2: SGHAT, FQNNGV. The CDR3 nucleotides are TGTGCCAGCAGCTTAGGCCGGGGCAAATTCTACGAGCAGTACTTC. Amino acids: CASSLGRGKFYEQYF.

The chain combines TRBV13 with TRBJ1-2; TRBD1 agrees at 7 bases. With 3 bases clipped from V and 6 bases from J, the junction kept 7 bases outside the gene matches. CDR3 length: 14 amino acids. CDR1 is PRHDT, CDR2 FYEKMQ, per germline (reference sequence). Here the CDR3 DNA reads TGTGCCAGCAGCTTCCGACAGGGAACGAATGGCTACACCTTC. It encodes CASSFRQGTNGYTF.

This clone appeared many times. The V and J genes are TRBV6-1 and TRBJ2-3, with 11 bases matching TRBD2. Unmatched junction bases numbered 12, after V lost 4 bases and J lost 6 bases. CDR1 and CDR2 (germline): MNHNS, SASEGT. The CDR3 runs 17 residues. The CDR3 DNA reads TGTGCCAGCAGTGCCCATAGCGGGAGGGCCGGGAGGGATACGCAGTATTTT. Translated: CASSAHSGRAGRDTQYF.

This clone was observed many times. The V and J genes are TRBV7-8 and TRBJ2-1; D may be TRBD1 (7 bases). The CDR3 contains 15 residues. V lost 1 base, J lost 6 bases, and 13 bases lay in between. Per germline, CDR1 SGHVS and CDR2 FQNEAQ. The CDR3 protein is CASSLDPGGGNEQFF. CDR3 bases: TGTGCCAGCAGCTTAGATCCAGGGGGAGGCAATGAGCAGTTCTTC.

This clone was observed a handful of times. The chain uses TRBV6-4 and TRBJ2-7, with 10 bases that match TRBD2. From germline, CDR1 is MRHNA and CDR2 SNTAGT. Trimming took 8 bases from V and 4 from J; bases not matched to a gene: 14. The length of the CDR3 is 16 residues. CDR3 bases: TGTGCCAGCTCCTTTCCTAGCGGGAGATGGGGATACGAGCAGTACTTC. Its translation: CASSFPSGRWGYEQYF.

CDR3 residues: CSATGTEAFF. The CDR3 DNA is TGCAGCGCAACCGGGACTGAAGCTTTCTTT. V gene TRBV20-1 combines with J gene TRBJ1-1; D unresolved. There are 10 residues in the CDR3. In germline, CDR1 is DFQATT, CDR2 SNEGSKA (reference sequence).

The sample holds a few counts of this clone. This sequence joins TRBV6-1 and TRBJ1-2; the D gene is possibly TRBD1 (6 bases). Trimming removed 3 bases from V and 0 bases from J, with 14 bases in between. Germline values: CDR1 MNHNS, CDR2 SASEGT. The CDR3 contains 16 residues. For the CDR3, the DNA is TGTGCCAGCAGTGACAGGGGACGAACTACTAACTATGGCTACACCTTC. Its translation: CASSDRGRTTNYGYTF.

The DNA of the CDR3 is TGTGCCAGCAGACCCAACCGTCAGGGGAAAACTAGCGGTACCTACGAGCAGTACTTC. Protein: CASRPNRQGKTSGTYEQYF. The chain joins TRBV6-2 or TRBV6-3 to TRBJ2-7; 8 nucleotides match TRBD2. Losses at the gene ends were 6 bases for V and 2 bases for J; bases not matched to a gene: 21. The CDR3 loop spans 19 amino acids. Germline CDR1 and CDR2: MNHEY and SVGEGT.

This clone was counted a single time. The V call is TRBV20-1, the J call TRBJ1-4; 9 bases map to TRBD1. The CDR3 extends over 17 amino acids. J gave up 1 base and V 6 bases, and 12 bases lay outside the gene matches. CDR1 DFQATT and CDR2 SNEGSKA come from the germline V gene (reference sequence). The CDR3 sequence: CSARRPTGGGTNEKLFF. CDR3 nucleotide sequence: TGCAGTGCCCGGCGCCCGACAGGGGGAGGAACTAATGAAAAACTGTTTTTT.

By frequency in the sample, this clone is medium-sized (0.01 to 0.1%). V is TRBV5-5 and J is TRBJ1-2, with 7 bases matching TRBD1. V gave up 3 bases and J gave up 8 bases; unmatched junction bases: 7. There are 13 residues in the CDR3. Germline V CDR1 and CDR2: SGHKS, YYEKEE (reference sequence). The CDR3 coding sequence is TGTGCCAGCAGCTGGGAGGGGGCTGAGGGCTACACCTTC. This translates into CASSWEGAEGYTF.

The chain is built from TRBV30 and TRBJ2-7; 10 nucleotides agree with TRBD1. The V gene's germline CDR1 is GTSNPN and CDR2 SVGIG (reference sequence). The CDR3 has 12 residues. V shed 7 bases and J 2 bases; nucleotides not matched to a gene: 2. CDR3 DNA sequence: TGTGCCTTAGGACAGGGGGCCTACGAGCAGTACTTC. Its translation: CALGQGAYEQYF. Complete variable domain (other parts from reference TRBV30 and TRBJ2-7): SQTIHQWPATLVQPVGSPLSLECTVEGTSNPNLYWYRQAAGRGLQLLFYSVGIGQISSEVPQNLSASRPQDRQFILSSKKLLLSDSGFYLCALGQGAYEQYFGPGTRLTVT.

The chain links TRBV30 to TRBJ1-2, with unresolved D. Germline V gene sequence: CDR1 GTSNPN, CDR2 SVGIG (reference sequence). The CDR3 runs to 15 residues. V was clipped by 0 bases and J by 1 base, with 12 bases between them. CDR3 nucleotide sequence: TGTGCCTGGAGTGTACTTAACAGCTTTAACTATGGCTACACCTTC. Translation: CAWSVLNSFNYGYTF. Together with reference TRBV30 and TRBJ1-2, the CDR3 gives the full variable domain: SQTIHQWPATLVQPVGSPLSLECTVEGTSNPNLYWYRQAAGRGLQLLFYSVGIGQISSEVPQNLSASRPQDRQFILSSKKLLLSDSGFYLCAWSVLNSFNYGYTFGSGTRLTVV.

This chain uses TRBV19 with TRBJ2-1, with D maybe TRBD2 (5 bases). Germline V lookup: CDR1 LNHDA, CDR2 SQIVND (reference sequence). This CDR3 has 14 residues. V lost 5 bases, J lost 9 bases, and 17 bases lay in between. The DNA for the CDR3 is TGTGCCAGTAGTCCCCGGGTCCTGGGGAGTGAGCAGTTCTTC. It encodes CASSPRVLGSEQFF.

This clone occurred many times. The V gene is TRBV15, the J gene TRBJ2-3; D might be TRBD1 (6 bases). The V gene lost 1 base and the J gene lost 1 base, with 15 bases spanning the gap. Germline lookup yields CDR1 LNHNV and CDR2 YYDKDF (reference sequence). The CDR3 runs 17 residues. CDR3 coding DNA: TGTGCCACCAGCAGAGGTGGGCAGGGGCGCGGCACAGATACGCAGTATTTT. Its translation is CATSRGGQGRGTDTQYF.

The CDR3, as DNA: TGTGCCAGCACAGGACTAGCGGGAGGCGGTTCCGAGCAGTACTTC. It encodes CASTGLAGGGSEQYF. V and J are TRBV7-2 and TRBJ2-7, with 14 positions matching TRBD2. Germline trimming cut 7 bases from V and 6 bases from J; bases unmatched to any gene: 8. Germline V gene sequence: CDR1 SGHTA, CDR2 FQGNSA. The CDR3 has 15 amino acids.

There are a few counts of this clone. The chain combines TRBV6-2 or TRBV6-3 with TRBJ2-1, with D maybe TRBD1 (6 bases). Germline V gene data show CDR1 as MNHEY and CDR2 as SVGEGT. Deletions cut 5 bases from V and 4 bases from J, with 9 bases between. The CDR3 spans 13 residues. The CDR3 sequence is CASSRTGYNEQFF. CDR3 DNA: TGTGCCAGCAGTCGAACAGGGTACAATGAGCAGTTCTTC.

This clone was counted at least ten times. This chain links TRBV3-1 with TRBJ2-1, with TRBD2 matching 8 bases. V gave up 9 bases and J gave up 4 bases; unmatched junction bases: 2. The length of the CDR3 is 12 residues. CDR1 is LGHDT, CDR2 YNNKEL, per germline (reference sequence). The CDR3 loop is CASSGVYNEQFF. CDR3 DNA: TGTGCCAGTAGCGGGGTATACAATGAGCAGTTCTTC.

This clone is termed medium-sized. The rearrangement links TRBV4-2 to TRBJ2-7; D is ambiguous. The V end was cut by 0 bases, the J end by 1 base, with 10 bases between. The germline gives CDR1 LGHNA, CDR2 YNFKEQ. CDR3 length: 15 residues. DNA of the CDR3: TGTGCCAGCAGCCAAGAGGGTTCTAGATCCTACGAGCAGTACTTC. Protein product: CASSQEGSRSYEQYF.

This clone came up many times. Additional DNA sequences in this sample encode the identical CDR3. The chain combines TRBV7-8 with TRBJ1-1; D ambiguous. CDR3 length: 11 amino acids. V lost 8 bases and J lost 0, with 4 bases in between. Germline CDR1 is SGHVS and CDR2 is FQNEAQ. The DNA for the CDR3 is TGTGCCAGCGGGGTGAACACTGAAGCTTTCTTT. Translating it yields CASGVNTEAFF.